The rows below give T cell receptor beta chains drawn from one sample of a study of vaccination effects on CD4 cells after COVID-19. This table comes from immunoSEQ multiplex PCR, and its TCRdb copy is limited to in-frame clones, with some not included. This repertoire shows tens of thousands of clones, approximately 80% found once; its top ten account for about 3.1%. Their recognized antigens are unknown. The sample was CD4+ T cells from PBMCs cultured with HCoV-NL63 spike peptides, taken before COVID-19 vaccination. These receptors came from a human donor who received a COVID-19 vaccine. CDR3s include the opening cysteine and the closing phenylalanine or tryptophan. Fields, in order: D gene, V gene, CDR3 length, CDR3 protein. D genes are given only for firm matches.

TRBD1,TRBV6-5,14,CASRLGRGLYEQFF
TRBD2,TRBV10-1,15,CASSGRTSGGNEQFF
TRBD1,TRBV24-1,16,CATSDPRTGWTDTQYF
TRBD1,TRBV2,14,CASRDRGAGTEAFF
.,TRBV4-3,15,CASSFFPGQGSAIYF
.,TRBV30,15,CAWSVNSWGTGELFF
TRBD2,TRBV5-1,17,CASSIRLAGGLADTQYF
TRBD1,TRBV29-1,14,CSVRRQGPTYGYTF
TRBD1,TRBV7-6,15,CASSLEIRTGGELFF
.,TRBV7-8,15,CASSLGVSISDTQYF
.,TRBV5-6,16,CASSLFSWYSYNEQFF
.,TRBV2,13,CASSVTGSTEAFF
TRBD1,TRBV7-2,15,CASSKYKDRERGYTF
.,TRBV15,14,CATSRASTTQPQHF
.,TRBV24-1,12,CATSESTDTQYF
.,TRBV6-5,13,CASRLQGSTEAFF
.,TRBV11-2,13,CASSSRLGTEAFF
.,TRBV6-5,14,CASSFTLLQETQYF
.,TRBV5-6,14,CASSFKGVGGELFF
TRBD2,TRBV5-1,20,CASSSTKQWTSGGQGETQYF
.,TRBV7-9,14,CASSPQGLNYGYTF
.,TRBV5-6,15,CASSYRTVWGETQYF
.,TRBV28,11,CASASGYGYTF
.,TRBV7-2,15,CASSLEWGAPTEAFF
.,TRBV27,14,CASKLDSRTDTQYF
TRBD1,TRBV7-8,12,CASSFTQGPDLF
.,TRBV5-1,15,CASSLEGTRQETQYF
.,TRBV6-5,15,CASSTHRDTRNTIYF
.,TRBV5-1,20,CASRGTGQETQYFAVGTQYF